Below, 10 T cell receptor beta chains from the same sample are listed, as sequenced in a study of T cells in localized non-small cell lung cancer. Profiling relied on immunoSEQ multiplex PCR, and the TCRdb table lists in-frame clones only, not all of them. The sample yields around 18,000 clones, approximately 80% seen once. The sample in question was peripheral blood, obtained before any cancer treatment. The receptors here all came from a female donor older than 55 with stage I lung adenocarcinoma.

The rearrangement links TRBV13 to TRBJ2-7; D remains ambiguous. The V end lost 6 bases, the J end lost 6 bases, and 18 bases lay between the germline ends. The CDR3 covers 14 residues. Germline CDR1 reads PRHDT; CDR2 reads FYEKMQ (reference sequence). CDR3 in DNA: TGTGCCAGCAGTTACGTGACGGTCGATGGCGAGCAGTACTTC. Protein sequence: CASSYVTVDGEQYF.

The V gene is TRBV7-9, the J gene TRBJ1-1; 8 nucleotides align to TRBD1. Germline values: CDR1 SEHNR, CDR2 FQNEAQ (reference sequence). V dropped 4 bases and J dropped 4; count of bases not matched to a gene: 8. This CDR3 has 15 amino acids. The CDR3, as DNA: TGTGCCAGCAGCTCACCAGGACAGGGAAGCACTGAAGCTTTCTTT. Residues: CASSSPGQGSTEAFF.

The gene calls are TRBV7-2 and TRBJ1-4, with 7 bases lining up with TRBD1. V lost 5 bases, J lost 7 bases, and 7 bases stayed unmatched. CDR3 size: 14 residues. Germline V gene data show CDR1 as SGHTA and CDR2 as FQGNSA. This CDR3 reads CASSQGGAGEKLFF. The DNA of the CDR3 is TGTGCCAGCAGCCAGGGGGGGGCCGGTGAAAAACTGTTTTTT.

This clone occurred once. J is TRBJ2-5 and V is TRBV5-4; 12 nucleotides align to TRBD2. With V trimmed by 2 bases and J by 4 bases, 6 bases remained unmatched. CDR1 and CDR2 from the germline V gene are SGHNT and YYREEE (reference sequence). The CDR3 runs 16 residues. CDR3 bases: TGTGCCAGCAGCTTCGGACTAGCGGGGTACGGAGAGACCCAGTACTTC. Translation gives CASSFGLAGYGETQYF.

This chain uses TRBV4-3 with TRBJ2-6; 7 bases fit TRBD1. V lost 1 base and J lost 0; bases outside the gene matches: 3. The CDR3 has 17 residues. Germline V CDR1 and CDR2: LGHNA, YSLEER. The DNA for the CDR3 is TGCGCCAGCAGCCAAGGGGACAGATACTCTGGGGCCAACGTCCTGACTTTC. Its protein is CASSQGDRYSGANVLTF.

The J gene is TRBJ2-2, the V gene TRBV4-3; 9 nucleotides match TRBD2. V lost 0 bases and J lost 1; bases outside the gene matches: 6. The CDR3 extends over 18 amino acids. Germline CDR1 reads LGHNA; CDR2 reads YSLEER. As DNA, the CDR3 is TGCGCCAGCAGCCAAGAAGTCGGCGGGGGGGTGAACACCGGGGAGCTGTTTTTT. Protein sequence: CASSQEVGGGVNTGELFF.

This rearrangement joins TRBV6-5 to TRBJ2-1, with TRBD2 matching over 11 bases. Germline-derived CDR1 and CDR2 are MNHEY and SVGAGI. Trimming took 5 bases from V and 6 from J; bases not matched to a gene: 6. CDR3 length: 15 amino acids. The CDR3 DNA reads as TGTGCCAGCAGTCCCCTGACTAGCGGGGCCAATGAGCAGTTCTTC. Protein sequence: CASSPLTSGANEQFF.

This rearrangement joins TRBV6-5 to TRBJ1-5, with TRBD1 matching 7 bases. Germline CDR1 reads MNHEY; CDR2 reads SVGAGI. The J segment lost 2 bases and the V segment lost 2 bases, leaving 3 bases of the junction unmatched. CDR3 length: 15 residues. CDR3 sequence: CASSYLTGGNQPQHF. CDR3 bases: TGTGCCAGCAGTTACCTCACAGGGGGCAATCAGCCCCAGCATTTT.

The rearrangement uses TRBV9 and TRBJ2-2; D not resolved. CDR1 is SGDLS and CDR2 is YYNGEE in the germline V gene. The CDR3 runs 13 residues. Trimming took off 3 bases at V and 6 bases at J, with 9 bases between the two ends. The CDR3 loop is CASSDMSSGELFF. CDR3 DNA sequence: TGTGCCAGCAGCGATATGAGTTCCGGGGAGCTGTTTTTT. The complete variable domain, with remaining parts taken from reference TRBV9 and TRBJ2-2, reads DSGVTQTPKHLITATGQRVTLRCSPRSGDLSVYWYQQSLDQGLQFLIQYYNGEERAKGNILERFSAQQFPDLHSELNLSSLELGDSALYFCASSDMSSGELFFGEGSRLTVL.

The rearrangement uses TRBV30 and TRBJ1-4; maybe TRBD1 (6 bases). The CDR3 covers 14 residues. Germline values: CDR1 GTSNPN, CDR2 SVGIG (reference sequence). V was clipped by 4 bases and J by 1 base, with 10 bases between them. CDR3 in DNA: TGTGCCTGGAACCAACAGGGAACTAATGAAAAACTGTTTTTT. This gives the protein CAWNQQGTNEKLFF.